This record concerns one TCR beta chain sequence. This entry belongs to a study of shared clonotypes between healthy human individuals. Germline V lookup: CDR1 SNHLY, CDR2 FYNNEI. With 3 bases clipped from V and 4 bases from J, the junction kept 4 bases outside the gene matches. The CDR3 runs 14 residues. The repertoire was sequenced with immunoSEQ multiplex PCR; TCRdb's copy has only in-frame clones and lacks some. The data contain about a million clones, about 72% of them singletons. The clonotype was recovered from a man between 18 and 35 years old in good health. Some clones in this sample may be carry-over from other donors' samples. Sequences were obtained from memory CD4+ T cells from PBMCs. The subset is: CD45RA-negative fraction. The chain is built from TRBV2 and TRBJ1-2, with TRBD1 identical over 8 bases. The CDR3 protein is CASSEGQAGYGYTF. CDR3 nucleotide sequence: TGTGCCAGCAGTGAGGGACAGGCCGGCTATGGCTACACCTTC.